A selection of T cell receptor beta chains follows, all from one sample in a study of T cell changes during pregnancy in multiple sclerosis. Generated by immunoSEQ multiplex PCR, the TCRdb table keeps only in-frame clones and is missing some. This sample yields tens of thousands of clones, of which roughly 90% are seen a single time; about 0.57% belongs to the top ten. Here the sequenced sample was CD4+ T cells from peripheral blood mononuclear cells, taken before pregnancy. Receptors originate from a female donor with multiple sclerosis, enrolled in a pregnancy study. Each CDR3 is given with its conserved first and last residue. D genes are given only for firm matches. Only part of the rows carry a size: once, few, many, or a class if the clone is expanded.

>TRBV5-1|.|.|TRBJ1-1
CASSFTGINTEAFF
TGCGCCAGCAGCTTTACAGGGATAAACACTGAAGCTTTCTTT
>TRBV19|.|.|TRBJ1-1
CASSWRGGAGTEAFF
TGTGCCAGTAGTTGGCGGGGGGGCGCGGGGACTGAAGCTTTCTTT
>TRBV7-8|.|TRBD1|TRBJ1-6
CASRSDRGRIGSPLHF
TGTGCCAGCAGATCAGACAGGGGGCGAATCGGTTCACCCCTCCACTTT
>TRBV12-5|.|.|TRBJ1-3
CASGPRLDGNIIYF
TGTGCTAGTGGTCCGCGGCTAGATGGAAACATCATATATTTT
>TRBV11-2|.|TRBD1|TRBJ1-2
CASSLLGQGPYGYTF
TGTGCCAGCAGCTTGCTGGGACAGGGGCCCTATGGCTACACCTTC
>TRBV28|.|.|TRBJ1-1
CAIGGGYTEAFF
TGTGCCATCGGCGGGGGGTACACTGAAGCTTTCTTT
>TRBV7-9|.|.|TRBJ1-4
CASSDRGNEKLFF
TGTGCCAGCAGCGATCGGGGGAATGAAAAACTGTTTTTT
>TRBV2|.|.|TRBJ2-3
CASSDLQVFAVGDTQYF
TGTGCCAGCAGTGATTTACAGGTGTTTGCAGTTGGGGATACGCAGTATTTT
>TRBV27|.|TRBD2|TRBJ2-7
CASSLYPTSGGYEQYF
TGTGCCAGCAGTTTATATCCGACTAGCGGGGGCTACGAGCAGTACTTC
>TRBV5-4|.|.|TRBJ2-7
CASSLVTYSYEQYF
TGTGCCAGCAGCTTGGTGACTTACTCCTACGAGCAGTACTTC
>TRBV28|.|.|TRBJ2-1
CASRSGNEQFF
TGTGCCAGCAGGTCAGGCAATGAGCAGTTCTTC
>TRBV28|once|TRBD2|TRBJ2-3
CATLIAGARDTQYF
TGTGCCACCCTGATAGCGGGGGCTAGAGATACGCAGTATTTT
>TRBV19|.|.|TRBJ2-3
CASSIIRGADTQYF
TGTGCCAGTAGTATTATTAGGGGTGCAGATACGCAGTATTTT
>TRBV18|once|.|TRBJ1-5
CASSRGTNQPQHF
TGTGCCAGCTCACGAGGTACCAATCAGCCCCAGCATTTT
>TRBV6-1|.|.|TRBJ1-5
CASSEGKQSYSNQPQHF
TGTGCCAGCAGTGAAGGGAAACAGAGCTATAGCAATCAGCCCCAGCATTTT
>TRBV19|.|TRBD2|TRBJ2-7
CASSIRREGSYEQYF
TGTGCCAGTAGTATCCGACGGGAGGGCTCCTACGAGCAGTACTTC
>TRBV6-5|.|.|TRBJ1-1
CASSYTYLQGEAFF
TGTGCCAGCAGTTACACTTATTTACAGGGTGAAGCTTTCTTT
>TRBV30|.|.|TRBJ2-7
CAWSVSGAYEQYF
TGTGCCTGGAGTGTTTCAGGGGCCTACGAGCAGTACTTC
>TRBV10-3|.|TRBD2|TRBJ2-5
CASRTSGGEETQYF
TGTGCCAGCCGGACTAGCGGGGGGGAAGAGACCCAGTACTTC
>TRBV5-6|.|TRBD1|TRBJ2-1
CASSRDRYRYNEQFF
TGTGCCAGCAGCAGGGACAGGTACCGCTACAATGAGCAGTTCTTC
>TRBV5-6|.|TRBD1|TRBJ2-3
CASSQSQGGTDTQYF
TGTGCCAGCAGCCAGTCACAGGGGGGCACAGATACGCAGTATTTT
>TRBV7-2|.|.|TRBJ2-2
CASSLLGGTGELFF
TGTGCCAGCAGCTTATTAGGGGGCACCGGGGAGCTGTTTTTT